This T cell receptor (beta chain) comes out of a study of T cells in Graves' hyperthyroidism and ophthalmopathy. In its sample, this clonotype was seen many times. What it binds is not known. Study results and limitations: Most thyroid-expanded clonotypes above 0.001 were also found in blood.

The CDR3 is made up of 15 amino acids. The V and J ends lost 2 bases and 7 bases respectively, with 16 bases between them. RNA transcripts were the template for amplifying TCR beta CDR3 regions. Researchers ran a first-round RT-PCR on the TCR CDR3 using the HTBI primer set. One entry per CDR3 protein, called by TCRdb with MiXCR from the multiplex PCR reads. The table shows around 350,000 distinct CDR3 sequences, with roughly 25% occurring only once. The V and J genes are TRBV12-3 or TRBV12-4 and TRBJ2-3; a weak D match, TRBD2 (6 bases). The clonotype originates from a man in his fifties with Graves' hyperthyroidism. The sample comprised blood. The CDR3 DNA reads TGTGCCAGCAGTTTATATGGGACCGGAGGGAATACGCAGTATTTT. Its protein is CASSLYGTGGNTQYF.